The 5 T cell receptor beta chains listed next were all sequenced from one sample in a study of regulatory T cells in long-lasting Graves disease. TCR beta libraries were built with iRepertoire HTBI primers and Arm-PCR of CDR3 regions. One entry per CDR3 protein results from TCRdb running MiXCR on the multiplex PCR reads. This sample yields 350,000 to 500,000 distinct CDR3 sequences, of which about a sixth are seen a single time; about 10% belongs to the top ten. The sample's time point: newly diagnosed GD, antithyroid drugs for less than 3 months. Making the TCR library involved RNA that had been extracted from PBMCs. This sample was shared with a second study, whose subject was T cells in Graves' hyperthyroidism and ophthalmopathy.

The material sequenced was peripheral blood mononuclear cells (PBMCs), taken at new diagnosis, from a patient treated with antithyroid drugs. These receptors all stem from a woman in her twenties or thirties with Graves disease.

Ten or more counts support this clonotype. J is TRBJ2-2 and V is TRBV2; 7 bases match TRBD1. CDR3 length equals 14 residues. V dropped 7 bases and J dropped 6; count of bases not matched to a gene: 8. Germline values: CDR1 SNHLY, CDR2 FYNNEI. The CDR3 DNA reads TGTGCCAGCACTAGGGACAGTATGCCCGGGGAGCTGTTTTTT. It specifies CASTRDSMPGELFF.

At least ten counts were recorded for this clonotype. One end of the junction does not line up with germline, which may come from a read error. This chain uses TRBV19 with TRBJ2-7; 7 bases are a match to TRBD1. CDR3 length: 14 amino acids. Germline V lookup: CDR1 LNHDA, CDR2 SQIVND (reference sequence). The chain's CDR3 is CASSRGQTFHEQYF. In nucleotides, the CDR3 is TGTGCCAGCAGTAGGGGACAGACTTTCCACGAGCAGTACTTC.

The V and J genes are TRBV19 and TRBJ1-5; 9 nucleotides line up with TRBD1. Germline CDR1 and CDR2: LNHDA and SQIVND (reference sequence). Trimming took 3 bases from V and 4 from J; bases not matched to a gene: 10. This CDR3 has 17 amino acids. The CDR3 here is CASSITPWTGENQPQHF. The CDR3 coding sequence is TGTGCCAGTAGTATTACTCCATGGACAGGGGAAAATCAGCCCCAGCATTTT.

This clonotype was recorded a few times. The CDR3 loop is CASSKNPGQGGTGELFF. The CDR3 DNA sequence: TGCGCCAGCAGCAAAAATCCGGGACAGGGGGGTACCGGGGAGCTGTTTTTT. V gene TRBV5-1 combines with J gene TRBJ2-2, with 11 bases lining up with TRBD1. Germline V lookup: CDR1 SGHRS, CDR2 YFSETQ. This CDR3 is built from 17 residues. Losses at the gene ends were 4 bases for V and 5 bases for J; bases not matched to a gene: 10.

In its sample, this clonotype was seen many times. The chain joins TRBV6-2 or TRBV6-3 to TRBJ2-7; D might be TRBD1 or TRBD2, each matching 5 bases. Trimming took off 4 bases at V and 2 bases at J, with 24 bases between the two ends. This CDR3 has 18 amino acids. CDR1 is MNHEY, CDR2 SVGEGT, per germline. CDR3 nucleotides: TGTGCCAGCAGTTCCCCCCGGGGACGGCGAGTAACAACCTACGAGCAGTACTTC. Its translation is CASSSPRGRRVTTYEQYF.